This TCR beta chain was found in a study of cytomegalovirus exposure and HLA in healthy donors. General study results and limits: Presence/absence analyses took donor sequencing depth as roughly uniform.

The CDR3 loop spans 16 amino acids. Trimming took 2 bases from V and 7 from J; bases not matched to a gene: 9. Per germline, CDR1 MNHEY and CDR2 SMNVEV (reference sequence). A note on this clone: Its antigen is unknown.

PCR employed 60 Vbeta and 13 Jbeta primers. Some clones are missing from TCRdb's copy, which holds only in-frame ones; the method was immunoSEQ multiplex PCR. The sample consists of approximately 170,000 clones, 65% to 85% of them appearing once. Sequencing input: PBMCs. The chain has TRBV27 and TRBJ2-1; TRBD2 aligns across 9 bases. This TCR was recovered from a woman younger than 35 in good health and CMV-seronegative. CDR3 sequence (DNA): TGTGCCAGCAGTTTAGGGGCGGGAGGGCCTAGGAATGAGCAGTTCTTC. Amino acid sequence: CASSLGAGGPRNEQFF.